One and the same sample provided the 31 T cell receptor beta chains below, sequenced in a study of OX40 agonist ivuxolimab in advanced cancers. Some clones are missing from TCRdb's copy, which holds only in-frame ones; the method was immunoSEQ multiplex PCR. This table has around 140,000 clones, about nine tenths appearing once. The input for sequencing was CD4+ or CD8+ T cells sorted from blood, taken in a trial of the OX40 agonist ivuxolimab. Receptor source: an adult with an advanced solid tumor such as melanoma, head and neck, liver or kidney cancer.

The J gene is TRBJ1-5, the V gene TRBV4-3, with 9 bases that match TRBD1. The V segment lost 0 bases and the J segment 4 bases; nucleotides outside the gene matches: 4. There are 16 residues in the CDR3. Germline V gene lookup returns CDR1 LGHNA and CDR2 YSLEER. The CDR3 DNA reads TGCGCCAGCAGCCAAGATCAGGGGACAGGGAATCAGCCCCAGCATTTT. Encoded protein: CASSQDQGTGNQPQHF.

The V call is TRBV15, the J call TRBJ2-7; the match to TRBD1 covers 9 bases. This CDR3 has 16 amino acids. Germline trimming cut 3 bases from V and 3 bases from J; bases unmatched to any gene: 9. From germline, CDR1 is LNHNV and CDR2 YYDKDF (reference sequence). The CDR3 nucleotides are TGTGCCACCAGCAGCGTAGCCGGGACAGGGAACTACGAGCAGTACTTC. Translated, it gives CATSSVAGTGNYEQYF.

This chain links TRBV7-2 with TRBJ1-1, with D possibly matching TRBD1 (5 bases). The CDR3 has 15 amino acids. Trimming cost V 3 bases and J 1 base, with 12 bases left between them. Germline-derived CDR1 and CDR2 are SGHTA and FQGNSA. The CDR3 bases are TGTGCCAGCAGCTTTGGATGGGGCAGGAACACTGAAGCTTTCTTT. This gives the protein CASSFGWGRNTEAFF.

V usage is TRBV27 and J usage is TRBJ1-5; weak D call: TRBD1 (5 bases). Germline CDR1 MNHEY, CDR2 SMNVEV (reference sequence). V shed 2 bases and J shed 5 bases, with 7 bases lying between them. This CDR3 contains 13 residues. The DNA for the CDR3 is TGTGCCAGCAGTTTAGTGGGGGATCAGCCCCAGCATTTT. Protein sequence: CASSLVGDQPQHF.

The chain joins TRBV20-1 to TRBJ1-2, with no clear D. There are 11 residues in the CDR3. The germline V and J ends were trimmed by 3 bases and 8 bases, with 10 bases remaining between them. CDR1 and CDR2 (germline): DFQATT, SNEGSKA (reference sequence). The CDR3 loop reads CSASGSSGYTF. The CDR3 nucleotides read TGCAGTGCTAGTGGAAGTTCCGGCTACACCTTC.

Only one count was recorded for this clone. The chain links TRBV9 to TRBJ2-3, with unresolved D. The CDR3 runs 15 residues. Trimming pared 0 bases from V and 1 base from J, leaving 9 bases between. Germline V gene sequence: CDR1 SGDLS, CDR2 YYNGEE. The DNA of the CDR3 is TGTGCCAGCAGCGTAGAGGCGGAACGCACAGATACGCAGTATTTT. This translates into CASSVEAERTDTQYF.

This sequence joins TRBV5-1 and TRBJ2-7; 7 nucleotides align to TRBD2. V was pared by 4 bases and J by 7 bases, with 5 bases of the junction left unmatched. There are 12 residues in the CDR3. Germline V gene data show CDR1 as SGHRS and CDR2 as YFSETQ. The CDR3 DNA sequence: TGCGCCAGCAGCCTGAGGGGAGGGGAGCAGTACTTC. Translating gives CASSLRGGEQYF. Filled out from reference TRBV5-1 and TRBJ2-7, the complete variable domain reads KAGVTQTPRYLIKTRGQQVTLSCSPISGHRSVSWYQQTPGQGLQFLFEYFSETQRNKGNFPGRFSGRQFSNSRSEMNVSTLELGDSALYLCASSLRGGEQYFGPGTRLTVT.

The rearrangement uses TRBV5-1 and TRBJ2-6, with D perhaps being TRBD1 or TRBD2 (6 bases each). This CDR3 comprises 15 residues. CDR1 is SGHRS, CDR2 YFSETQ, per germline. Trimming shortened V by 4 bases and J by 2 bases, and 10 bases separated the two germline ends. The CDR3 coding sequence is TGCGCCAGCAGCCCGGAGGGGGCTGGGGCCAACGTCCTGACTTTC. Residues: CASSPEGAGANVLTF.

V is TRBV6-1 and J is TRBJ2-1; weak D call: TRBD2 (5 bases). CDR1 is MNHNS, CDR2 SASEGT, per germline. Trimming cost V 7 bases and J 12 bases, with 25 bases left between them. The CDR3 contains 15 residues. Here the CDR3 reads CASTRRWEQPLAQFF. The CDR3 DNA is TGTGCCAGCACTCGGCGGTGGGAGCAGCCTCTAGCGCAGTTCTTC.

This chain connects TRBV4-3 to TRBJ2-1; D remains ambiguous. Germline V lookup: CDR1 LGHNA, CDR2 YSLEER. The CDR3 length is 13 residues. V was trimmed by 1 base and J by 6 bases, leaving 7 bases between them. The CDR3 DNA reads TGCGCCAGCAGCCAAGCGAGACCCAATGAGCAGTTCTTC. Amino acids: CASSQARPNEQFF.

The V gene is TRBV6-5, the J gene TRBJ1-1, with D perhaps TRBD1 (6 bases). The germline CDR1 and CDR2 sequences are MNHEY and SVGAGI. This CDR3 is 15 amino acids long. Trimming cost V 6 bases and J 0 bases, with 14 bases left between them. CDR3 loop: CASSRSGGLNTEAFF. The CDR3 region has the DNA TGTGCCAGCAGCCGTTCGGGGGGCTTGAACACTGAAGCTTTCTTT.

The chain carries TRBV7-2 and TRBJ1-1; D call uncertain. The CDR3 consists of 14 residues. The germline V gene has CDR1 SGHTA and CDR2 FQGNSA. Trimming removed 1 base from V and 1 base from J, with 7 bases in between. CDR3 in DNA: TGTGCCAGCAGCTTAGAGAATGGGAACACTGAAGCTTTCTTT. Residues: CASSLENGNTEAFF.

The chain links TRBV2 to TRBJ2-3; D is ambiguous. The CDR3 runs 10 residues. In germline, CDR1 is SNHLY, CDR2 FYNNEI. Trimming stripped 8 bases from V and 3 bases from J, with 3 bases between. The CDR3 coding sequence is TGTGCCAGCCTAACAGATACGCAGTATTTT. This translates into CASLTDTQYF.

The V and J genes are TRBV5-4 and TRBJ1-1; TRBD1 agrees at 7 bases. Looked up from germline, CDR1 is SGHNT and CDR2 is YYREEE (reference sequence). Losses at the gene ends were 0 bases for V and 7 bases for J; bases not matched to a gene: 12. The CDR3 contains 16 residues. CDR3 nucleotides: TGTGCCAGCAGCTTGGGGTCGTACAGGGGAATTGGTGAAGCTTTCTTT. It codes for CASSLGSYRGIGEAFF.

The J gene is TRBJ2-5, the V gene TRBV19; 14 bases map to TRBD2. This CDR3 is built from 16 residues. The germline gives CDR1 LNHDA, CDR2 SQIVND (reference sequence). V lost 3 bases and J lost 6; bases outside the gene matches: 6. The CDR3 DNA sequence: TGTGCCAGTAGTATTCTAGGGACTAGCGGGAGTCAGACCCAGTACTTC. Protein sequence: CASSILGTSGSQTQYF.

The genes are TRBV5-1 and TRBJ2-1; D remains unclear. V lost 0 bases and J 8 bases, leaving 3 bases between the germline ends. The CDR3 is made up of 11 amino acids. CDR1 is SGHRS, CDR2 YFSETQ, per germline. The CDR3 loop is CASSLGYEQFF. The CDR3 DNA sequence: TGCGCCAGCAGCTTGGGGTATGAGCAGTTCTTC.

The chain joins TRBV9 to TRBJ1-1; perhaps TRBD1 as D (5 bases). This CDR3 contains 15 residues. Germline loops: CDR1 SGDLS, CDR2 YYNGEE. Trimming removed 0 bases from V and 4 bases from J, with 13 bases in between. In DNA form, the CDR3 reads TGTGCCAGCAGCGTAGACCCCGGGGCTGGCACTGAAGCTTTCTTT. It is translated as CASSVDPGAGTEAFF.

The V call is TRBV5-1, the J call TRBJ2-1; 8 bases are shared with TRBD1. In germline, CDR1 is SGHRS, CDR2 YFSETQ. The V gene end was trimmed by 4 bases and the J gene end by 0 bases; junction bases not matched to a gene: 6. The CDR3 totals 16 residues. Here the CDR3 reads CASSNGQGSSYNEQFF. Written as DNA, the CDR3 is TGCGCCAGCAGCAACGGACAGGGAAGCTCCTACAATGAGCAGTTCTTC.

The J gene is TRBJ2-7, the V gene TRBV6-5, with 13 nucleotides matching TRBD2. This CDR3 is 14 amino acids long. CDR1 is MNHEY and CDR2 is SVGAGI in the germline V gene. J gave up 2 bases and V 6 bases, and 1 base lay outside the gene matches. CDR3 amino acids: CASSGTSGAYEQYF. Written as DNA, the CDR3 is TGTGCCAGCAGCGGGACTAGCGGGGCCTACGAGCAGTACTTC.

The chain has TRBV6-5 and TRBJ1-3, with D unclear. Trimming shortened V by 5 bases and J by 8 bases, and 19 bases separated the two germline ends. The CDR3 is 15 amino acids. Germline CDR1 MNHEY, CDR2 SVGAGI. CDR3 protein: CASSQGPGLGHTIYF. CDR3 coding DNA: TGTGCCAGCAGTCAAGGTCCTGGATTAGGACACACCATATATTTT.

The chain is built from TRBV9 and TRBJ1-2, with TRBD1 as a possible D gene (6 bases). CDR1 SGDLS and CDR2 YYNGEE come from the germline V gene. The CDR3 totals 14 residues. Trimming removed 3 bases at V and 7 bases at J, with 16 bases between. Here the CDR3 reads CASSGTIQGGGYTF. The CDR3 bases are TGTGCCAGCAGCGGAACAATACAGGGAGGTGGCTACACCTTC.

This chain links TRBV6-1 with TRBJ1-2; unclear D gene. The germline V and J ends were trimmed by 10 bases and 8 bases, with 14 bases remaining between them. In germline, CDR1 is MNHNS, CDR2 SASEGT. This CDR3 spans 11 amino acids. The DNA for the CDR3 is TGTGCCACCGACGGAGGGAGGGGCTACACCTTC. As protein: CATDGGRGYTF.

This clone was counted a single time. The J gene is TRBJ2-1, the V gene TRBV6-5; 7 nucleotides match TRBD2. V trimming: 3 bases; J trimming: 4 bases; junction bases outside the gene matches: 6. The CDR3 has 15 amino acids. CDR1 MNHEY and CDR2 SVGAGI come from the germline V gene. CDR3 sequence: CASSYGLADYNEQFF. The CDR3 DNA follows: TGTGCCAGCAGTTATGGGCTAGCGGATTACAATGAGCAGTTCTTC.

This rearrangement joins TRBV4-3 to TRBJ1-4; 8 bases fit TRBD1. Germline V gene data show CDR1 as LGHNA and CDR2 as YSLEER. Germline trimming cut 4 bases from V and 4 bases from J; bases unmatched to any gene: 5. This CDR3 region has 15 residues. In DNA form, the CDR3 reads TGCGCCAGCAGCCGGAACAGGGGGGATAATGAAAAACTGTTTTTT. Amino acids: CASSRNRGDNEKLFF.

V gene TRBV27 combines with J gene TRBJ1-4; no firm D call. V dropped 1 base and J dropped 5 bases, with 8 bases sitting between them. Per germline, CDR1 MNHEY and CDR2 SMNVEV (reference sequence). There are 14 residues in the CDR3. CDR3 sequence: CASSLLSTNEKLFF. The CDR3 nucleotides read TGTGCCAGCAGTTTATTAAGTACAAATGAAAAACTGTTTTTT. The full variable domain, rest sourced from reference TRBV27 and TRBJ1-4, is EAQVTQNPRYLITVTGKKLTVTCSQNMNHEYMSWYRQDPGLGLRQIYYSMNVEVTDKGDVPEGYKVSRKEKRNFPLILESPSPNQTSLYFCASSLLSTNEKLFFGSGTQLSVL.

The chain uses TRBV5-1 and TRBJ2-3; D call uncertain. The CDR3 extends over 14 amino acids. V was clipped by 2 bases and J by 4 bases, with 11 bases between them. The germline V gene has CDR1 SGHRS and CDR2 YFSETQ. CDR3 sequence: CASSLTVTADTQYF. The CDR3 bases are TGCGCCAGCAGCTTAACCGTGACGGCAGATACGCAGTATTTT. The whole variable domain, filled in from reference TRBV5-1 and TRBJ2-3, reads KAGVTQTPRYLIKTRGQQVTLSCSPISGHRSVSWYQQTPGQGLQFLFEYFSETQRNKGNFPGRFSGRQFSNSRSEMNVSTLELGDSALYLCASSLTVTADTQYFGPGTRLTVL.

This clone showed up just once. The chain combines TRBV2 with TRBJ1-2; tentatively, D is TRBD1 (5 bases). Per the germline V gene, CDR1 is SNHLY and CDR2 is FYNNEI. The CDR3 spans 13 residues. The ends were cut back, 11 bases at V and 2 bases at J, with 15 bases in the middle. The chain's CDR3 is CASEGVKNYGYTF. The CDR3 DNA sequence: TGTGCCTCCGAAGGGGTTAAGAACTATGGCTACACCTTC.

J is TRBJ1-5 and V is TRBV12-5, with D uncertain. V was clipped by 7 bases and J by 1 base, with 8 bases between them. Germline CDR1 reads LGHNT; CDR2 reads FRNRAP. The CDR3 length is 13 residues. The CDR3 spells CASERGSNQPQHF. In DNA form, the CDR3 reads TGTGCTAGTGAAAGAGGGAGCAATCAGCCCCAGCATTTT.

This clone occurred a few times. This rearrangement joins TRBV28 to TRBJ1-2; D possibly corresponds to TRBD1 (6 bases). V dropped 7 bases and J dropped 7 bases, with 22 bases sitting between them. Germline CDR1 reads MDHEN; CDR2 reads SYDVKM. This CDR3 region has 15 residues. The CDR3 spells CASIGGGTTGSGYTF. DNA for the CDR3: TGTGCCAGCATAGGGGGAGGAACTACGGGGAGTGGCTACACCTTC.

The chain is built from TRBV11-2 and TRBJ2-7; D ambiguous. CDR1 and CDR2 from the germline V gene are SGHAT and FQNNGV. V lost 7 bases to trimming and J lost 3 bases, with 10 bases between them. CDR3 size: 12 residues. In nucleotides, the CDR3 is TGTGCCAGCAAAAAAGGAGTCTACGAGCAGTACTTC. Translated: CASKKGVYEQYF.

The rearrangement joins TRBV27 to TRBJ2-7; D remains ambiguous. Germline V gene lookup returns CDR1 MNHEY and CDR2 SMNVEV (reference sequence). CDR3 size: 13 residues. Trimming stripped 5 bases from V and 4 bases from J, with 12 bases between. The CDR3 here is CASSNFGRYEQYF. CDR3 DNA sequence: TGTGCCAGCAGTAATTTTGGACGTTACGAGCAGTACTTC.